This T cell receptor (beta chain) is drawn from a study of PD-L1 blockade in urothelial cancer. Method: immunoSEQ multiplex PCR; TCRdb's copy keeps in-frame clones and lacks some. The data contain roughly 20,000 clones, nearly 90% of them singletons. Samples spanned pretreatment and treatment, with 1 to 8 time points per patient. V trimming: 1 base; J trimming: 2 bases; junction bases outside the gene matches: 6. Germline values: CDR1 SGDLS, CDR2 YYNGEE. The CDR3 covers 17 residues. This chain uses TRBV9 with TRBJ2-2; the match to TRBD1 covers 9 bases. The sequence came from an older woman with urothelial cancer. The material sequenced was PBMCs, taken around atezolizumab (anti-PD-L1) treatment. This chain's CDR3 is CASSVPRDRANTGELFF. CDR3 DNA sequence: TGTGCCAGCAGCGTACCCCGGGACAGGGCTAACACCGGGGAGCTGTTTTTT.